This TCR beta chain was captured by sequencing in a study of cytomegalovirus exposure and HLA in healthy donors. Findings of the study overall: The study flagged about 150 TCR beta chains as cytomegalovirus-associated.

As concerns this clone: Its antigen is as yet unknown.

Amplification used 60 Vbeta primers and 13 Jbeta primers. Measured with immunoSEQ multiplex PCR; TCRdb has only the in-frame clones, and not every one. The sample has over 130,000 clones; about 79% are singletons. Trimming left V 4 bases short and J 6 bases short, with 22 bases between. Germline values: CDR1 SGHDT, CDR2 YYEEEE. The length of the CDR3 is 16 residues. The receptor was isolated from a male donor in good health and CMV-seronegative. Material: PBMCs. The chain employs TRBV5-6 and TRBJ1-2; the D is unclear. DNA of the CDR3: TGTGCCAGCAGCCGAAGAGGTTGGTTGAATTCCCATGGCTACACCTTC. Protein sequence: CASSRRGWLNSHGYTF.